This T cell receptor (beta chain) is drawn from a study of STAT3 mutations in large granular lymphocyte leukemia. Study observations and caveats: Every T-LGLL patient had at least one immunodominant TCRbeta clonotype. After therapy, about 30% of the 18 patients switched clonotypes, all new clones STAT3 wild type. In several patients, dominant TCR clone burden exceeded STAT3 mutant burden, suggesting STAT3 mutation arose secondarily.

Worth noting for this clone: The antigen remains undetermined.

TCRdb keeps only in-frame clones here, not all; method: immunoSEQ multiplex PCR. The sample lists over 10,000 clones; 75% to 80% were seen once. Trimming removed 2 bases from V and 4 bases from J, with 15 bases in between. This CDR3 is built from 15 residues. Germline-derived CDR1 and CDR2 are SGHNT and YYREEE (reference sequence). The genes are TRBV5-4 and TRBJ2-5; tentative D call: TRBD1 (6 bases). This TCR was sampled from a man aged 55-75 years with T-cell large granular lymphocyte leukemia. Some clones in this sample may be carry-over from other donors' samples. The sequenced material came from peripheral blood mononuclear cells. Here the CDR3 reads CASSLQGIERETQYF. In DNA, the CDR3 is TGTGCCAGCAGCTTACAGGGTATTGAACGAGAGACCCAGTACTTC.